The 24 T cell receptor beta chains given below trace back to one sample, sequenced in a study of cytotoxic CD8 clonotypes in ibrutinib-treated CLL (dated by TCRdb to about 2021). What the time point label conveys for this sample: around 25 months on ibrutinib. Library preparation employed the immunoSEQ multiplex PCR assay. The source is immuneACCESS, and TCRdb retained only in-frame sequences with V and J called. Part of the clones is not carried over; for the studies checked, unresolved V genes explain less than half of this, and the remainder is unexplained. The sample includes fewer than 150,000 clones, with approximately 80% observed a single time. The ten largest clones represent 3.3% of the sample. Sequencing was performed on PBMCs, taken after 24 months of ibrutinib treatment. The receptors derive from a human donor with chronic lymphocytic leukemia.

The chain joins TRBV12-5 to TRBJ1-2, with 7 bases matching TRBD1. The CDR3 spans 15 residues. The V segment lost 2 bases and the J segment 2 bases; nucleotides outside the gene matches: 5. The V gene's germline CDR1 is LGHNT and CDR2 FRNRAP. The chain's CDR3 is CASGLRSRGNYGYTF. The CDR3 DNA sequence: TGTGCTAGTGGTTTGAGGTCCAGGGGGAACTATGGCTACACCTTC.

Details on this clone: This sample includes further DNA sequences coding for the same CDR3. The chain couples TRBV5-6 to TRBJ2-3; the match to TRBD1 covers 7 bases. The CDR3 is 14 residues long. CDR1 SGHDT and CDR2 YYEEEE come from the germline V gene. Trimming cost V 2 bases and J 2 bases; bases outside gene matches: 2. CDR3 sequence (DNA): TGTGCCAGCAGCTTAGGGGGCTCCACAGATACGCAGTATTTT. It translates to CASSLGGSTDTQYF. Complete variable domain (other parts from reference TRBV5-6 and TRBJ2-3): DAGVTQSPTHLIKTRGQQVTLRCSPKSGHDTVSWYQQALGQGPQFIFQYYEEEERQRGNFPDRFSGHQFPNYSSELNVNALLLGDSALYLCASSLGGSTDTQYFGPGTRLTVL.

CDR3 amino acids: CAWSLDTNTEAFF. DNA of the CDR3: TGTGCCTGGAGCCTGGACACAAACACTGAAGCTTTCTTT. This chain links TRBV30 with TRBJ1-1; possible D gene TRBD1, 5 bases. CDR1 and CDR2 from the germline V gene are GTSNPN and SVGIG (reference sequence). The CDR3 spans 13 residues. Trimming removed 3 bases at V and 2 bases at J, with 10 bases between.

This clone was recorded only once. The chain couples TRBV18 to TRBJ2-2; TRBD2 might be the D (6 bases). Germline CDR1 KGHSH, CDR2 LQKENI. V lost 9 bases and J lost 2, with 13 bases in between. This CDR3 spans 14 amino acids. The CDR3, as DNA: TGTGCCAGTGCGACTAGGGTAAACACCGGGGAGCTGTTTTTT. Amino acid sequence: CASATRVNTGELFF.

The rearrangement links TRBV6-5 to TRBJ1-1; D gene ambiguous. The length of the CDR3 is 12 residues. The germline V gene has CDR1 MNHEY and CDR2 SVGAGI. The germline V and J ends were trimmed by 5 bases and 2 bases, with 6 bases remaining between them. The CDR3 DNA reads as TGTGCCAGCAGTAAACTAAACACTGAAGCTTTCTTT. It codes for CASSKLNTEAFF.

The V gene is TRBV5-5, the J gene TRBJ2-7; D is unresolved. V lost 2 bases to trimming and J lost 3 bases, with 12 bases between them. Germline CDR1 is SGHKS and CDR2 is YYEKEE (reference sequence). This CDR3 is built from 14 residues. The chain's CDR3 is CASSLGPVDYEQYF. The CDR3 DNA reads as TGTGCCAGCAGCTTAGGCCCAGTTGACTACGAGCAGTACTTC.

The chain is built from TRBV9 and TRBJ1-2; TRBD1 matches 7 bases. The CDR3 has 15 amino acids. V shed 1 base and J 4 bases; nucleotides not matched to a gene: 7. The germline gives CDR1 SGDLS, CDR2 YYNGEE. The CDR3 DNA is TGTGCCAGCAGCGTAATGACAGGGAGCTCCTATGGCTACACCTTC. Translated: CASSVMTGSSYGYTF.

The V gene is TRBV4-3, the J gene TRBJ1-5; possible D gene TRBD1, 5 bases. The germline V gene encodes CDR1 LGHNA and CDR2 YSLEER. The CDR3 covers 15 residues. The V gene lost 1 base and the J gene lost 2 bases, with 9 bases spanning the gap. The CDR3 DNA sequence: TGCGCCAGCAGCCAAGCTCGGGACGGCAATCAGCCCCAGCATTTT. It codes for CASSQARDGNQPQHF.

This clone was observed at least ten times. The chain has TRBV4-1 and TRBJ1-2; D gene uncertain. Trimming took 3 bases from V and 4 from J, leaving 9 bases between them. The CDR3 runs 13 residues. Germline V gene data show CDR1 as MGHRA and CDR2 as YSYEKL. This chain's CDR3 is CASSHGLSYGYTF. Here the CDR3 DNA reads TGCGCCAGCAGCCACGGCCTGAGCTATGGCTACACCTTC.

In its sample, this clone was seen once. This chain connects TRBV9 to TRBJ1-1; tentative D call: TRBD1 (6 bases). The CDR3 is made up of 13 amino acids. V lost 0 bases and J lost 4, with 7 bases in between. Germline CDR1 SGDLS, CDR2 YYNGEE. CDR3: CASSVEGGTEAFF. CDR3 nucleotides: TGTGCCAGCAGCGTAGAAGGGGGCACTGAAGCTTTCTTT.

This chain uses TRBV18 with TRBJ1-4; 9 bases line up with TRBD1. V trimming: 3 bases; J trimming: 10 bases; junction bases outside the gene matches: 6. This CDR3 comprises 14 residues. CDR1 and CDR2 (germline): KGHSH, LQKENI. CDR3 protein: CASSPGTGIGKLFF. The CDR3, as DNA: TGTGCCAGCTCACCCGGGACAGGGATCGGAAAACTGTTTTTT.

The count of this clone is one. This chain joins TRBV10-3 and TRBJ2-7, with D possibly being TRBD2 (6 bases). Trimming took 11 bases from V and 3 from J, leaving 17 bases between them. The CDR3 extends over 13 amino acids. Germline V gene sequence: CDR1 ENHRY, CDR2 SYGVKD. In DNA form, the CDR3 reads TGTGCCTCCTCCGGGACTGGAAACTACGAGCAGTACTTC. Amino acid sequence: CASSGTGNYEQYF.

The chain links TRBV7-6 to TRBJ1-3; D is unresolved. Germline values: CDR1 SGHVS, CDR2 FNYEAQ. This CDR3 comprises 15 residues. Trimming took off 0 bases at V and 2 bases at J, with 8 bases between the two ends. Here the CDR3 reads CASSLAEGPGNTIYF. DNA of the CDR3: TGTGCCAGCAGCTTAGCGGAAGGCCCTGGAAACACCATATATTTT. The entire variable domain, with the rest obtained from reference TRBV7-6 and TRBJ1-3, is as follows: GAGVSQSPRYKVTKRGQDVALRCDPISGHVSLYWYRQALGQGPEFLTYFNYEAQQDKSGLPNDRFSAERPEGSISTLTIQRTEQRDSAMYRCASSLAEGPGNTIYFGEGSWLTVV.

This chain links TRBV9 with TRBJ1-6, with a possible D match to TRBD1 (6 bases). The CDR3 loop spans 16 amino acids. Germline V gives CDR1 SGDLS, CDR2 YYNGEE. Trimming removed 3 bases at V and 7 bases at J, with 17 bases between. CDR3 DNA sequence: TGTGCCAGCAGCGCCCACAGGGTCCCTCGGAATTCACCCCTCCACTTT. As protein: CASSAHRVPRNSPLHF.

The CDR3 DNA follows: TGTGCCAGCAGCTCCTTACTAGCGGGGGGGCCTAGGGGCAATGAGCAGTTCTTC. This gives the protein CASSSLLAGGPRGNEQFF. The chain joins TRBV7-8 to TRBJ2-1, with 13 bases lining up with TRBD2. This CDR3 comprises 18 residues. Germline V gene data show CDR1 as SGHVS and CDR2 as FQNEAQ. The junction had 12 bases not matched to a gene; V was cut back by 4 bases and J by 6 bases.

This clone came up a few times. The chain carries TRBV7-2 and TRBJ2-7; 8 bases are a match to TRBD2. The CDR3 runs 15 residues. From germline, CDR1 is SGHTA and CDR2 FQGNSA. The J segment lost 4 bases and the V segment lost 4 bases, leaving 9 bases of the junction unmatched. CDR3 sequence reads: CASSSLFSGEYEQYF. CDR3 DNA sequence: TGTGCCAGCAGCTCTCTGTTTAGCGGGGAGTACGAGCAGTACTTC.

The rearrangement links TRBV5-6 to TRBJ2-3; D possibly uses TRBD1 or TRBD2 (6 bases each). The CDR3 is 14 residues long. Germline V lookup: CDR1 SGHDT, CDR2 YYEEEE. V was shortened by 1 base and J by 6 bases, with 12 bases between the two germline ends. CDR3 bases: TGTGCCAGCAGCTTGAGGGGGGCCGGCGATACGCAGTATTTT. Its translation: CASSLRGAGDTQYF.

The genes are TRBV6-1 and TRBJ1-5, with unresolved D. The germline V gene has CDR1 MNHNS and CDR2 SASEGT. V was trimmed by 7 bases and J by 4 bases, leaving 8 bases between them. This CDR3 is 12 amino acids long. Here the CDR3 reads CASTSANQPQHF. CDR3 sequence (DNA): TGTGCCAGCACCTCAGCTAATCAGCCCCAGCATTTT.

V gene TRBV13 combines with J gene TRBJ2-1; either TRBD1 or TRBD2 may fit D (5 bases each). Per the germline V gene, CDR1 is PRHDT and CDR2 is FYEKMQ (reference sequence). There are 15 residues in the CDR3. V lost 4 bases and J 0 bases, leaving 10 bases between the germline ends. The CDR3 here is CASSSEGRSYNEQFF. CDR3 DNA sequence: TGTGCCAGCAGCTCAGAGGGACGCTCCTACAATGAGCAGTTCTTC.

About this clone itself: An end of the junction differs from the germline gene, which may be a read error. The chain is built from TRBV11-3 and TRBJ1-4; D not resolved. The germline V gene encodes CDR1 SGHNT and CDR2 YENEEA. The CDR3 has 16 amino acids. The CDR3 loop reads CASSLYQLGSPDKTVF. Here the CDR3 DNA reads TGTGCCAGCAGCTTGTATCAGCTGGGGAGCCCCGACAAAACTGTTTTT. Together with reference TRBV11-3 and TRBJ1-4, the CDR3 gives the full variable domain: EAGVVQSPRYKIIEKKQPVAFWCNPISGHNTLYWYLQNLGQGPELLIRYENEEAVDDSQLPKDRFSAERLKGVDSTLKIQPAELGDSAVYLCASSLYQLGSPDKTVFGSGTQLSVL.

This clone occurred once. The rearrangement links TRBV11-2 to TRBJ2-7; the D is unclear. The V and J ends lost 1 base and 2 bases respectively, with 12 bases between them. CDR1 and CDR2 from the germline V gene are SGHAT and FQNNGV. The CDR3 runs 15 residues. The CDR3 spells CASSLASGLAYEQYF. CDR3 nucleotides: TGTGCCAGCAGCTTAGCTTCGGGCCTCGCCTACGAGCAGTACTTC. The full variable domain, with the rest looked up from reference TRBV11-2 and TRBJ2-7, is EAGVAQSPRYKIIEKRQSVAFWCNPISGHATLYWYQQILGQGPKLLIQFQNNGVVDDSQLPKDRFSAERLKGVDSTLKIQPAKLEDSAVYLCASSLASGLAYEQYFGPGTRLTVT.

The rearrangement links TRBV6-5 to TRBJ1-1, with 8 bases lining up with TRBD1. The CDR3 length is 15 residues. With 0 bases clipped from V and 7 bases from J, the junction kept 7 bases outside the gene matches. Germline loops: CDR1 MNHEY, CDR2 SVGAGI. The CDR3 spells CASSYSGRGLFEAFF. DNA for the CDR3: TGTGCCAGCAGTTACTCTGGCAGGGGGCTATTTGAAGCTTTCTTT.

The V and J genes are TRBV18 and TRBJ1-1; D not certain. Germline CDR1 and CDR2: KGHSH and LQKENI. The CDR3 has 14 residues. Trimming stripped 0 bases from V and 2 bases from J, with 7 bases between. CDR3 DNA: TGTGCCAGCTCACCACCGGACCTTAACACTGAAGCTTTCTTT. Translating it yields CASSPPDLNTEAFF.

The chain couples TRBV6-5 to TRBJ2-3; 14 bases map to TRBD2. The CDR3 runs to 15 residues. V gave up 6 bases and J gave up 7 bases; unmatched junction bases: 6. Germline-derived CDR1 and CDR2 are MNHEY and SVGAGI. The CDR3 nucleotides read TGTGCCAGCAGCCCGGGACTAGCGGGGGTTCATACGCAGTATTTT. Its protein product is CASSPGLAGVHTQYF.